The 24 T cell receptor beta chains below come from one sample, sequenced in a study of tumor-infiltrating lymphocytes in primary liver carcinoma. The approximately 20-31 mg bulk tissue piece was not sorted before simultaneous RNA and DNA extraction. From 500 ng of total RNA, TCR beta-specific cDNA was reverse-transcribed using a constant-region primer. For TCR beta, libraries were produced by three nested multiplex PCR rounds using slightly modified ARM-PCR. With TRBV1-TRBV30 forward primers and a C-beta reverse primer, the first two PCR rounds were run for approximately 10 cycles each. TCRdb reprocessed the multiplex PCR reads with MiXCR, giving one entry per CDR3 protein. This sample has approximately 110,000 distinct CDR3 sequences, with around 62% found just once. Sequenced: liver tumor tissue from sampling region 1. Subset denoted: tumor region T1, superior pole. The receptors here all came from a woman aged 60-75 years with primary liver carcinoma and hepatitis B virus infection.

The chain couples TRBV6-5 to TRBJ2-1, with D tentatively TRBD1 (5 bases). Deletions cut 6 bases from V and 8 bases from J, with 14 bases between. Germline lookup yields CDR1 MNHEY and CDR2 SVGAGI. The CDR3 length is 13 residues. The CDR3 sequence is CASRRAVGDEQFF. CDR3 sequence (DNA): TGTGCCAGCAGACGGGCGGTAGGGGATGAGCAGTTCTTC.

This clonotype was recorded a few times. V usage is TRBV28 and J usage is TRBJ1-2; no definite D call. This CDR3 is built from 15 residues. In germline, CDR1 is MDHEN, CDR2 SYDVKM. V was pared by 2 bases and J by 4 bases, with 14 bases between. Here the CDR3 reads CASSLTKGAFYGYTF. The CDR3 DNA is TGTGCCAGCAGTTTAACAAAAGGCGCATTCTATGGCTACACCTTC.

V usage is TRBV29-1 and J usage is TRBJ2-5; D is possibly TRBD1 (6 bases). CDR1 SQVTM and CDR2 ANQGSEA come from the germline V gene. This CDR3 spans 15 amino acids. V lost 1 base to trimming and J lost 4 bases, with 16 bases between them. CDR3 bases: TGCAGCGTTGAAGGGACTGCAGGGGAGCGAGAGACCCAGTACTTC. Its translation is CSVEGTAGERETQYF.

The table lists this clonotype with many counts. V and J are TRBV12-3 or TRBV12-4 and TRBJ1-1; 10 positions agree with TRBD1. V lost 6 bases, J lost 1 base, and 2 bases stayed unmatched. This CDR3 region has 14 residues. The CDR3 bases are TGTGCCAGCAGGGACAGGGGGGGGAACACTGAAGCTTTCTTT. It is translated as CASRDRGGNTEAFF.

In its sample, this clonotype was seen a few times. CDR3: CASRVGMDGYGYTF. CDR3 DNA sequence: TGCGCCAGCAGAGTGGGGATGGATGGTTATGGCTACACCTTC. This chain connects TRBV5-1 to TRBJ1-2, with D unclear. In germline, CDR1 is SGHRS, CDR2 YFSETQ. The CDR3 totals 14 residues. V was trimmed by 5 bases and J by 5 bases, leaving 16 bases between them.

This clonotype turned up a few times. The rearrangement links TRBV28 to TRBJ2-4; possible D gene TRBD1, 5 bases. V lost 9 bases and J 5 bases, leaving 14 bases between the germline ends. Germline V gene data show CDR1 as MDHEN and CDR2 as SYDVKM. This CDR3 is built from 13 residues. The DNA of the CDR3 is TGTGCCAGTAACCCTGGGGCAGAAAACATTCAGTACTTC. Its translation is CASNPGAENIQYF.

This clonotype was seen ten or more times. The J gene is TRBJ2-3, the V gene TRBV6-6, with 9 bases matching TRBD2. With 5 bases clipped from V and 6 bases from J, the junction kept 6 bases outside the gene matches. This CDR3 comprises 14 residues. CDR1 and CDR2 from the germline V gene are MNHNY and SVGAGI (reference sequence). The CDR3 nucleotides are TGTGCCAGCAGTATGGGACTAGCAGTGGATACGCAGTATTTT. This sequence encodes CASSMGLAVDTQYF.

As to this clonotype: This may come from a read error, since a much larger clone is one base off. This rearrangement joins TRBV4-2 to TRBJ2-3; 13 positions agree with TRBD2. V lost 6 bases, J lost 5 bases, and 14 bases stayed unmatched. The CDR3 is 18 amino acids. Germline V gene data show CDR1 as LGHNA and CDR2 as YNFKEQ. The CDR3 sequence is CASRHSRLAGGAKDTQYF. DNA for the CDR3: TGTGCCAGCAGGCATTCCCGACTAGCGGGAGGTGCGAAAGATACGCAGTATTTT.

This clonotype was seen many times. The chain recombines TRBV28 with TRBJ2-4; TRBD2 might be the D (7 bases). The V and J ends lost 6 bases and 6 bases respectively, with 15 bases between them. The germline CDR1 and CDR2 sequences are MDHEN and SYDVKM. The CDR3 runs 14 residues. As DNA, the CDR3 is TGTGCCAGCAGAAAGGGGGGGTCGGGAAACATTCAGTACTTC. Amino acids: CASRKGGSGNIQYF.

As to this clonotype: With a much larger clone just one base away, this may be a read error. The chain links TRBV11-3 to TRBJ1-6, with unresolved D. The CDR3 is made up of 16 amino acids. Germline V gene lookup returns CDR1 SGHNT and CDR2 YENEEA. CDR3 sequence: CAISVRGNSYNSPLQF. Here the CDR3 DNA reads TGTGCCATCAGTGTTCGCGGGAATTCCTATAATTCACCCCTCCAATTT.

As concerns this clonotype: Just one base apart from a much larger clone, this may be a read error. This chain joins TRBV5-5 and TRBJ2-5; the D gene is possibly TRBD2 (5 bases). The CDR3 loop spans 13 amino acids. From germline, CDR1 is SGHKS and CDR2 YYEKEE (reference sequence). The chain's CDR3 is CVSSLSGQETQYF. The CDR3 DNA follows: TGTGTCAGCAGCTTGAGCGGCCAAGAGACCCAGTACTTC. Full variable domain (remainder filled in from reference TRBV5-5 and TRBJ2-5): DAGVTQSPTHLIKTRGQQVTLRCSPISGHKSVSWYQQVLGQGPQFIFQYYEKEERGRGNFPDRFSARQFPNYSSELNVNALLLGDSALYLCVSSLSGQETQYFGPGTRLLVL.

This chain joins TRBV11-2 and TRBJ2-5, with TRBD2 as a possible D gene (5 bases). The CDR3 runs 15 residues. V was pared by 3 bases and J by 2 bases, with 13 bases between. Germline V gene lookup returns CDR1 SGHAT and CDR2 FQNNGV. Here the CDR3 reads CASSLRLGAQETQYF. The DNA of the CDR3 is TGTGCCAGCAGCTTGAGGCTGGGAGCGCAAGAGACCCAGTACTTC. Together with reference TRBV11-2 and TRBJ2-5, the CDR3 gives the full variable domain: EAGVAQSPRYKIIEKRQSVAFWCNPISGHATLYWYQQILGQGPKLLIQFQNNGVVDDSQLPKDRFSAERLKGVDSTLKIQPAKLEDSAVYLCASSLRLGAQETQYFGPGTRLLVL.

As for this clonotype: One end of the junction is discordant with germline, which a read error may explain. The rearrangement uses TRBV28 and TRBJ2-7; 7 bases fit TRBD2. This CDR3 region has 16 residues. Germline V lookup: CDR1 MDHEN, CDR2 SYDVKM. CDR3 sequence: CASSAGGEGGIYDQYF. The CDR3, as DNA: TGTGCCAGCAGTGCTGGGGGGGAGGGAGGTATATACGACCAGTACTTC.

A few counts support this clonotype. The CDR3 DNA follows: TGTGCCAGCTCACCGGGGTTGGAGGCTGGGGCCAACGTCCTGACTTTC. Protein: CASSPGLEAGANVLTF. V and J are TRBV18 and TRBJ2-6, with a weak D call TRBD2 (5 bases). The CDR3 sequence is 16 residues long. V was clipped by 3 bases and J by 2 bases, with 11 bases between them. Germline lookup yields CDR1 KGHSH and CDR2 LQKENI.

As regards this clonotype: The CDR3 does not close with the conserved phenylalanine or tryptophan, likely indicating a read error. The chain employs TRBV10-3 and TRBJ1-1; a possible D gene is TRBD1 (6 bases). CDR1 is ENHRY, CDR2 SYGVKD, per germline. CDR3 length: 15 amino acids. Trimming shortened V by 5 bases and J by 3 bases, and 16 bases separated the two germline ends. The chain's CDR3 is CAISKSQGLDTEAFL. DNA for the CDR3: TGTGCCATCAGTAAATCACAGGGTTTAGACACTGAAGCTTTCCTT.

On this clonotype: The junction departs from germline at one end; a sequencing error may be responsible. V gene TRBV6-5 combines with J gene TRBJ2-7; possibly TRBD1 for D (5 bases). The CDR3 length is 11 residues. The germline V gene has CDR1 MNHEY and CDR2 SVGAGI. CDR3 nucleotide sequence: TGTCCCAGTAGAAAAGGGGTCTGTCAGTACTTC. This translates into CPSRKGVCQYF.

This clonotype was seen many times. The V and J genes are TRBV7-8 and TRBJ2-1; TRBD2 aligns across 12 bases. The CDR3 covers 17 residues. The V and J ends lost 6 bases and 7 bases, in that order; junction bases with no gene match: 13. CDR1 and CDR2 from the germline V gene are SGHVS and FQNEAQ. CDR3 sequence reads: CASRTNRGGLAGNEQFF. The CDR3 nucleotides are TGTGCCAGCAGGACGAACCGGGGGGGACTAGCGGGTAATGAGCAGTTCTTC.

Comment on this clonotype: Since a much larger clone is just one base distant, this may be a read error. The J gene is TRBJ2-7, the V gene TRBV7-9; no definite D call. The CDR3 is made up of 13 amino acids. V lost 1 base to trimming and J lost 6 bases, with 10 bases between them. Germline loops: CDR1 SEHNR, CDR2 FQNEAQ (reference sequence). This chain's CDR3 is CASSLVCQSEQYF. In DNA, the CDR3 is TGTGCCAGCAGCTTAGTTTGTCAGTCCGAGCAGTACTTC.

Comment on this clonotype: This may come from a read error, since a much larger clone is one base off. The chain couples TRBV6-6 to TRBJ2-7, with D perhaps TRBD1 or TRBD2 (5 bases each). This CDR3 spans 16 amino acids. CDR1 is MNHNY and CDR2 is SVGAGI in the germline V gene (reference sequence). CDR3 amino acids: CTSSNRDLRETYEQYF. In DNA form, the CDR3 reads TGTACCAGCAGTAACCGGGACCTCCGAGAAACTTACGAGCAGTACTTC.

The sample holds one count of this clonotype. At one of its ends the junction is not consistent with the germline gene, which may arise from a read error. The genes are TRBV29-1 and TRBJ2-4; D unresolved. Per the germline V gene, CDR1 is SQVTM and CDR2 is ANQGSEA. The CDR3 consists of 13 residues. The CDR3 DNA is TGCAGCGTGTATGAATTTGCCAAAGACATTCAGTACTTC. Translating gives CSVYEFAKDIQYF.

This clonotype was seen many times. The chain carries TRBV6-5 and TRBJ2-7; 8 nucleotides align to TRBD1. Germline assignment: CDR1 MNHEY and CDR2 SVGAGI. The J segment lost 9 bases and the V segment lost 4 bases, leaving 14 bases of the junction unmatched. The CDR3 extends over 15 amino acids. CDR3 nucleotide sequence: TGTGCCAGCAGTTTCGCCGGGACAGGCCTAGGTGGGCAGTACTTC. Amino acid sequence: CASSFAGTGLGGQYF.

This clonotype was observed a handful of times. V gene TRBV12-3 or TRBV12-4 combines with J gene TRBJ2-2; TRBD2 matches 9 bases. This CDR3 region has 17 residues. The trim removed 3 bases at V and 7 bases at J, leaving 12 bases unmatched. CDR3 bases: TGTGCCAGCAGTTTCGGTAGCGGGGGCCCTCGCGGCGGGGAGCTGTTTTTT. It translates to CASSFGSGGPRGGELFF.

Comment on this clonotype: This clone may be a read error of a much larger clone one base away. This chain joins TRBV6-2 or TRBV6-3 and TRBJ2-1; 7 bases match TRBD2. The CDR3 runs 14 residues. Per germline, CDR1 MNHEY and CDR2 SVGEGT. The CDR3 reads CASSLAVPYNEQLF. The CDR3 bases are TGTGCCAGCAGTCTAGCGGTCCCCTACAATGAGCAGCTCTTC.

The rearrangement joins TRBV5-1 to TRBJ2-2; no definite D call. The CDR3 spans 15 residues. Trimming took 2 bases from V and 0 from J, leaving 8 bases between them. Per the germline V gene, CDR1 is SGHRS and CDR2 is YFSETQ. The CDR3 loop reads CASSFQLPNTGELFF. In nucleotides, the CDR3 is TGCGCCAGCAGCTTTCAACTACCGAACACCGGGGAGCTGTTTTTT.